Listed here are 8 T cell receptor beta chains from one sample, sequenced in a study of T cell responses to AZD1222 COVID-19 vaccine. TCRdb keeps only in-frame clones here, not all; method: immunoSEQ multiplex PCR. Of 120,000 to 150,000 clones listed, around 94% are singletons. The specimen was peripheral blood, collected 28 days after the second AZD1222 dose. These receptors all come from an adult who received the AZD1222 COVID-19 vaccine.

This chain connects TRBV6-5 to TRBJ2-1; tentatively, D is TRBD1 (5 bases). The germline CDR1 and CDR2 sequences are MNHEY and SVGAGI. CDR3 length equals 15 residues. The V end lost 6 bases, the J end lost 6 bases, and 18 bases lay between the germline ends. The CDR3 here is CASSLRQGYRNEQFF. CDR3 sequence (DNA): TGTGCCAGCAGCCTGCGGCAGGGTTATCGCAATGAGCAGTTCTTC.

CDR3 nucleotide sequence: TGCGCCAGCAGCCAAGACGGTGCCAATCAGCCCCAGCATTTT. Translated, it gives CASSQDGANQPQHF. The rearrangement uses TRBV4-1 and TRBJ1-5; D not resolved. This CDR3 has 14 residues. V shed 0 bases and J shed 3 bases, with 6 bases lying between them. Germline-derived CDR1 and CDR2 are MGHRA and YSYEKL.

The V gene is TRBV7-2, the J gene TRBJ2-2, with TRBD2 matching 9 bases. This CDR3 spans 17 amino acids. V lost 5 bases to trimming and J lost 4 bases; unmatched junction nucleotides: 11. Germline-derived CDR1 and CDR2 are SGHTA and FQGNSA. CDR3 sequence (DNA): TGTGCCAGCAGCAATTTGGGGCTAGCGGGAATCACCGGGGAGCTGTTTTTT. It specifies CASSNLGLAGITGELFF.

Details on this clone: The sample holds other DNA sequences that translate to the same CDR3. The genes are TRBV7-2 and TRBJ2-1, with D perhaps TRBD1 (6 bases). The CDR3 is made up of 15 amino acids. Germline CDR1 and CDR2: SGHTA and FQGNSA. V lost 5 bases, J lost 0 bases, and 11 bases lay in between. CDR3 nucleotides: TGTGCCAGCAGCCCGGACAGAAGCTCCTACAATGAGCAGTTCTTC. Amino acids: CASSPDRSSYNEQFF.

The chain has TRBV19 and TRBJ1-6; 7 nucleotides match TRBD1. Germline loops: CDR1 LNHDA, CDR2 SQIVND (reference sequence). The CDR3 covers 15 residues. V was clipped by 4 bases and J by 6 bases; unmatched bases: 6. DNA for the CDR3: TGTGCCAGTAGTAGCCCGGGACAGCCTAATTCACCCCTCCACTTT. Its translation is CASSSPGQPNSPLHF. Full variable domain (remainder filled in from reference TRBV19 and TRBJ1-6): DGGITQSPKYLFRKEGQNVTLSCEQNLNHDAMYWYRQDPGQGLRLIYYSQIVNDFQKGDIAEGYSVSREKKESFPLTVTSAQKNPTAFYLCASSSPGQPNSPLHFGNGTRLTVT.

The V and J genes are TRBV10-3 and TRBJ1-6, with TRBD1 identical over 9 bases. Germline V gene lookup returns CDR1 ENHRY and CDR2 SYGVKD. The CDR3 loop spans 15 amino acids. The junction had 8 bases not matched to a gene; V was cut back by 6 bases and J by 8 bases. The CDR3 DNA sequence: TGTGCCATCAGCTTGGATGGACAGGGGTATTCACCCCTCCACTTT. Protein product: CAISLDGQGYSPLHF.

The chain recombines TRBV7-9 with TRBJ1-1; D unclear. Germline values: CDR1 SEHNR, CDR2 FQNEAQ (reference sequence). V was pared by 5 bases and J by 0 bases, with 19 bases between. This CDR3 has 17 residues. The CDR3 loop reads CASSLGRPWTLNTEAFF. The CDR3 DNA follows: TGTGCCAGCAGCCTAGGCAGGCCATGGACCCTGAACACTGAAGCTTTCTTT.

A few counts support this clone. The rearrangement links TRBV6-2 or TRBV6-3 to TRBJ1-1; perhaps TRBD1 as D (6 bases). The germline V gene has CDR1 MNHEY and CDR2 SVGEGT. The CDR3 totals 12 residues. Trimming took off 4 bases at V and 4 bases at J, with 7 bases between the two ends. CDR3 protein: CASSLTGTEAFF. CDR3 DNA sequence: TGTGCCAGCAGTTTGACAGGCACTGAAGCTTTCTTT.